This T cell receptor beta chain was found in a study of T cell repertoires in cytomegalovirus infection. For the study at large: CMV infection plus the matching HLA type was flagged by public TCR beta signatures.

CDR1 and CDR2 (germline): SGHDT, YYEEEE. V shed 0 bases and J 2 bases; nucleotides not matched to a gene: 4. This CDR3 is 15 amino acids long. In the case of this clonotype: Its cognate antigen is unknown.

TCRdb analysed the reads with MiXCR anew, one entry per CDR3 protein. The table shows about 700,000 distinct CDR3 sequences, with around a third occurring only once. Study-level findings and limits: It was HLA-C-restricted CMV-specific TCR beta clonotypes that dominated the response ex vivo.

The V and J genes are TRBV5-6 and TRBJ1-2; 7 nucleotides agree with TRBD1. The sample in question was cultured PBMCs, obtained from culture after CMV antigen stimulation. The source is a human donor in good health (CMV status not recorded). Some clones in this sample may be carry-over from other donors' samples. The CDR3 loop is CASSLGRGANYGYTF. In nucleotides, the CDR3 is TGTGCCAGCAGCTTGGGCAGGGGGGCCAACTATGGCTACACCTTC.